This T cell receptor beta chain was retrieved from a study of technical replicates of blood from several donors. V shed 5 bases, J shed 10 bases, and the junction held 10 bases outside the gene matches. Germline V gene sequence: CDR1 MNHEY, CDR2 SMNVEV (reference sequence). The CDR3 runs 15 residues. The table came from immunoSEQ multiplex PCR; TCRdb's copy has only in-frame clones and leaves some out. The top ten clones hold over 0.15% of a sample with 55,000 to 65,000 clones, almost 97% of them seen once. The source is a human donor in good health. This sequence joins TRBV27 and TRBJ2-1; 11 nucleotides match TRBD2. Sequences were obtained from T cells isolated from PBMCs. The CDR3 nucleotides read TGTGCCAGCAGTCCCGAATGGGGACTAGCGGTGGAGCAGTTCTTC. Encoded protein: CASSPEWGLAVEQFF.